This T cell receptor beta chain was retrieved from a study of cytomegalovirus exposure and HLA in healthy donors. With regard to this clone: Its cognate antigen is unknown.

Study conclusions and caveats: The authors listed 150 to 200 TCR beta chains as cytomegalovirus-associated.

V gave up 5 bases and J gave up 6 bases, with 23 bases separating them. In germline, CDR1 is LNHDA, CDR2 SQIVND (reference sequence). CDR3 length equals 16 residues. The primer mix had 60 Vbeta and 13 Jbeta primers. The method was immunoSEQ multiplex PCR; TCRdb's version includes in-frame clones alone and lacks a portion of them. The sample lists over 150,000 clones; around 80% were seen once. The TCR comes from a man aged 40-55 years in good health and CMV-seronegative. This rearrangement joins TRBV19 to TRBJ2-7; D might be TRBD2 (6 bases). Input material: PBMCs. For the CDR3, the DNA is TGTGCCAGTAGTTCCCCTGGCGGGCGGAGGGTCGGCGAGCAGTACTTC. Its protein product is CASSSPGGRRVGEQYF. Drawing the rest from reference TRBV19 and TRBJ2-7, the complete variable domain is DGGITQSPKYLFRKEGQNVTLSCEQNLNHDAMYWYRQDPGQGLRLIYYSQIVNDFQKGDIAEGYSVSREKKESFPLTVTSAQKNPTAFYLCASSSPGGRRVGEQYFGPGTRLTVT.